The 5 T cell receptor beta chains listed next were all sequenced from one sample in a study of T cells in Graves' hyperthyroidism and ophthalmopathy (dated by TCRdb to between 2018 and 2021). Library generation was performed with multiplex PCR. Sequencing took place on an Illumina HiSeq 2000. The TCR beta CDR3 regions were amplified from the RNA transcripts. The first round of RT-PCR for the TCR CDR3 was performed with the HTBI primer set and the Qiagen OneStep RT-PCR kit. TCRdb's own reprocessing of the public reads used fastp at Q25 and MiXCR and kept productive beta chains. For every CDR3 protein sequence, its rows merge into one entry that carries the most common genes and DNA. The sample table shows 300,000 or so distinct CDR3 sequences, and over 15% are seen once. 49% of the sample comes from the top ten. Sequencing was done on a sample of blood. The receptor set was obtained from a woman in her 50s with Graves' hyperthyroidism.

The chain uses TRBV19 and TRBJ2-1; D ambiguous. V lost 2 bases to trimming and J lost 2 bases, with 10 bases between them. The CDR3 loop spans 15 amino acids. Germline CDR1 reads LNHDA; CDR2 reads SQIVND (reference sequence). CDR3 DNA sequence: TGTGCCAGTAGTATAAGAGGAGATACCTACAATGAGCAGTTCTTC. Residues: CASSIRGDTYNEQFF.

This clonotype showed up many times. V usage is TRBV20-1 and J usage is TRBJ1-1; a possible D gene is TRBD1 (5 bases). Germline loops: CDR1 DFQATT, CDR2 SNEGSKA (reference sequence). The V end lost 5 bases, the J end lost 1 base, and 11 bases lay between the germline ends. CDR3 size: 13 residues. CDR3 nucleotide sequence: TGCAGTGCTCAAAACACAGGGAACACTGAAGCTTTCTTT. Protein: CSAQNTGNTEAFF.

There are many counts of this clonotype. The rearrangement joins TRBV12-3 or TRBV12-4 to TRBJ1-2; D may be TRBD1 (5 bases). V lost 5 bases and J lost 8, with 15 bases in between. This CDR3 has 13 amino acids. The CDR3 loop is CASSIGHGGGYTF. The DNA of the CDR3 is TGTGCCAGCAGTATCGGACACGGAGGCGGCTACACCTTC.

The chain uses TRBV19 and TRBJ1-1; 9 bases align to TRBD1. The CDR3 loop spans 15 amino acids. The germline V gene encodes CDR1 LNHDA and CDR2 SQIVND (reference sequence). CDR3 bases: TGTGCAACTAGAGGGGCGGGACAGGGAAACACTGAAGCTTTCTTT. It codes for CATRGAGQGNTEAFF.

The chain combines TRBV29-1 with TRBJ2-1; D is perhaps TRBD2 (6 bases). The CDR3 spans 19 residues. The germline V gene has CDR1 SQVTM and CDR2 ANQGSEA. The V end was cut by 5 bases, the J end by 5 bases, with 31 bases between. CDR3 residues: CSVKIFHRWTTTTNNEQFF. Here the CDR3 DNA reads TGCAGCGTTAAAATTTTTCATAGGTGGACTACCACAACTAACAATGAGCAGTTCTTC.